This TCR beta chain derives from a study of tumor-infiltrating lymphocytes in primary liver carcinoma. From around 520 ng of total RNA, TCR beta-specific cDNA was reverse-transcribed using a constant-region primer. Libraries covering TCR beta were generated through three nested multiplex PCR rounds (using a slightly modified ARM-PCR). TRBV1-TRBV30 forward and Cbeta reverse primers drove the first two roughly 10-cycle rounds. TCRdb redid the calling of the multiplex PCR reads with MiXCR, one entry per CDR3 protein. The sample lists about 200,000 distinct CDR3 sequences, roughly 61% occurring once. V shed 6 bases and J shed 4 bases, with 16 bases lying between them. The CDR3 is 14 amino acids. Looked up from germline, CDR1 is SQVTM and CDR2 is ANQGSEA. Germline DNA was also extracted, with blood RNA taken from unsorted whole blood. Surgery was preceded by the collection of 3.5 to 4.5 milliliters of peripheral blood.

The receptor comes from a woman aged 60-75 years with primary liver carcinoma and hepatitis B virus infection. The sample consisted of peripheral blood. The gene calls are TRBV29-1 and TRBJ1-5; tentative D call: TRBD1 (5 bases). CDR3 sequence reads: CSVPPGTGNQPQHF. In nucleotides, the CDR3 is TGCAGCGTCCCACCGGGGACCGGGAATCAGCCCCAGCATTTT.